These 2 T cell receptor beta chains came from one sample sequenced in a study of cytomegalovirus exposure and HLA in healthy donors. Amplification used 60 Vbeta primers and 13 Jbeta primers. This table comes from immunoSEQ multiplex PCR, and its TCRdb copy is limited to in-frame clones, with some not included. The table records about 170,000 clones, 80% of them present only once. Sequencing was carried out using PBMCs. The origin of the receptors is a male donor in good health and CMV-seronegative.

The sample holds a few counts of this clone. The J gene is TRBJ2-2, the V gene TRBV18, with D possibly TRBD2 on 6 matching bases. The germline V gene has CDR1 KGHSH and CDR2 LQKENI. The CDR3 loop spans 16 amino acids. V was shortened by 3 bases and J by 3 bases, with 14 bases between the two germline ends. In DNA form, the CDR3 reads TGTGCCAGCTCACCGACCGTCCCGGGGGACACCGGGGAGCTGTTTTTT. Translation gives CASSPTVPGDTGELFF.

The CDR3 DNA is TGTGCCAGCAGTGCCGGTAGTAGCGGGGGGTACAATGAGCAGTTCTTC. Its translation is CASSAGSSGGYNEQFF. V and J are TRBV6-4 and TRBJ2-1; TRBD2 aligns across 10 bases. The CDR3 is made up of 16 amino acids. V was clipped by 4 bases and J by 4 bases; unmatched bases: 7. In germline, CDR1 is MRHNA, CDR2 SNTAGT.